The sequence of this T cell receptor (beta chain) was determined in a study of OX40 agonist ivuxolimab in advanced cancers. As for the study in general: Administration of intravenous ivuxolimab to patients occurred every 2 weeks at 0.01 to 10 mg/kg. Averaging about 60 years in age, with a range of about 20 to 90, the cohort was approximately 83% male.

Findings and limits, study-wide: Low clonal expansion, among the lowest seen, marked partial responders at 0.1-3.0 mg/kg. Both CD4+ and CD8+ T cell populations in blood had undergone clonal expansion by week 6 at 0.1 to 3.0 mg/kg.

About this clone: Its antigen is unidentified.

With 3 bases removed from V and 4 bases from J, the gap between germline ends came to 19 bases. Germline values: CDR1 SGHDN, CDR2 FVKESK. There are 16 residues in the CDR3. Assay used: immunoSEQ multiplex PCR; TCRdb lists only in-frame clones, some missing. The table shows about 82,000 clones, with roughly 90% occurring only once. The sequencing used CD4+ or CD8+ T cells sorted from blood, collected in a trial of the OX40 agonist ivuxolimab. The rearrangement links TRBV14 to TRBJ2-7; D possibly corresponds to TRBD1 (5 bases). The sequence was obtained from an adult with an advanced solid tumor such as melanoma, head and neck, liver or kidney cancer. CDR3 in amino acids: CASSQTPSAGIYEQYF. CDR3 nucleotide sequence: TGTGCCAGCAGCCAGACACCTTCTGCAGGGATATACGAGCAGTACTTC.